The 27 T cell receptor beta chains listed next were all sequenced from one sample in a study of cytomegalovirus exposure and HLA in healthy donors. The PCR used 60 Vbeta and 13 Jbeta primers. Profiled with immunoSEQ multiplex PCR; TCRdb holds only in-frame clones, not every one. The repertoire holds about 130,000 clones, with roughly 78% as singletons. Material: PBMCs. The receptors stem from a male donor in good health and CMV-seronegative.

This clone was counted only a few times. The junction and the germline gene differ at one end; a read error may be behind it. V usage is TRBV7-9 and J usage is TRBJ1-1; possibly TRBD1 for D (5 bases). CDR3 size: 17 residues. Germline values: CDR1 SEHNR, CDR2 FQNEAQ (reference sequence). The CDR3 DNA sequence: TGTTCCAGCAGCTTAGTTTCGTCGCGGGGCTTAGTGACTGAAGCTTTCTTT. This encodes CSSSLVSSRGLVTEAFF.

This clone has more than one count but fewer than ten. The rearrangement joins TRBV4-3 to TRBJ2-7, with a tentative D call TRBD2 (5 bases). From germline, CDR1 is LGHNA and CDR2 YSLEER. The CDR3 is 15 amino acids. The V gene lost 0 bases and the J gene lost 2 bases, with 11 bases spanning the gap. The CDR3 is CASSQDPSFTYEQYF. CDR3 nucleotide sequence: TGCGCCAGCAGCCAAGACCCTAGCTTTACCTACGAGCAGTACTTC.

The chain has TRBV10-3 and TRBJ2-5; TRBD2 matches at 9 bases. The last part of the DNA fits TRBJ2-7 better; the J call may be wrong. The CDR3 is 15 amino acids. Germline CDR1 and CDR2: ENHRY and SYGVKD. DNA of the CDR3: TGTGCCATCAGTGAGTCGGCGGGAGGGCCCTACGAGCAGTACTTC. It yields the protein CAISESAGGPYEQYF.

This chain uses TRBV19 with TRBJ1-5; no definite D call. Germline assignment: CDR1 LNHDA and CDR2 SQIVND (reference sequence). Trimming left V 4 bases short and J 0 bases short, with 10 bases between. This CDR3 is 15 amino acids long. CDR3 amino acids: CASSTIGGSNQPQHF. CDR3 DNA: TGTGCCAGTAGTACAATAGGAGGTAGCAATCAGCCCCAGCATTTT.

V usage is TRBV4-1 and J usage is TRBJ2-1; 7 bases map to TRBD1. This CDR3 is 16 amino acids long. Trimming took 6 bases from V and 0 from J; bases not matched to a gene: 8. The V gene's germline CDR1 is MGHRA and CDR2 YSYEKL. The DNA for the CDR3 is TGCGCCAGCAGTCACCGGGACAGCGGCTCCTACAATGAGCAGTTCTTC. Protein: CASSHRDSGSYNEQFF.

The CDR3 protein is CASSSRTSGGSYEQYF. CDR3 nucleotide sequence: TGTGCCAGCAGCTCTAGGACTAGCGGGGGTTCCTACGAGCAGTACTTC. This chain links TRBV7-9 with TRBJ2-7; 13 nucleotides align to TRBD2. The junction had 4 bases not matched to a gene; V was cut back by 4 bases and J by 1 base. This CDR3 comprises 16 residues. Germline CDR1 SEHNR, CDR2 FQNEAQ (reference sequence).

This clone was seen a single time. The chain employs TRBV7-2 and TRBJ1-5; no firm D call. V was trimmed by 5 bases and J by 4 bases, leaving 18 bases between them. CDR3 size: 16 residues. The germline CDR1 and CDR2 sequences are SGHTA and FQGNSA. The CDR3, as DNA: TGTGCCAGCAGCCCAGGTTCCCTTGGGAGGAATCAGCCCCAGCATTTT. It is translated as CASSPGSLGRNQPQHF.

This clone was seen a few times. The CDR3 region is CASSQDRGGLYEQYF. The CDR3 DNA is TGCGCCAGCAGCCAAGATAGGGGGGGATTGTACGAGCAGTACTTC. The rearrangement uses TRBV4-3 and TRBJ2-7, with D perhaps TRBD2 (7 bases). V was trimmed by 0 bases and J by 4 bases, leaving 13 bases between them. Germline CDR1 is LGHNA and CDR2 is YSLEER. The CDR3 is 15 residues long.

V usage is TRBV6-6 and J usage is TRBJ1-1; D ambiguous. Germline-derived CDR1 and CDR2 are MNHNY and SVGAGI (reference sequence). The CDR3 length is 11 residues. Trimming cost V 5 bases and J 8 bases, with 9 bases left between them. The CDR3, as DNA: TGTGCCAGCAGTAACGGACTAGAAGCTTTCTTT. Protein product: CASSNGLEAFF.

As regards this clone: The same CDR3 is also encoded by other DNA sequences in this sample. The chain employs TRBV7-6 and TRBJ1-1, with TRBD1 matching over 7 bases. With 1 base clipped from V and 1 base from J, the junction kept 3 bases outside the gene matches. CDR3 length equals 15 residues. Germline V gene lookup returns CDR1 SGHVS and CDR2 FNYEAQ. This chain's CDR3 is CASSLVGTENTEAFF. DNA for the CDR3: TGTGCCAGCAGCTTAGTGGGGACAGAGAACACTGAAGCTTTCTTT.

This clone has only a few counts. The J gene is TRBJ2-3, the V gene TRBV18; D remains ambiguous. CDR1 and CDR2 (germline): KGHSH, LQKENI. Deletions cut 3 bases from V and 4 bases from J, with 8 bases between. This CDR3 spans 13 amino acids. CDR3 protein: CASSPPSADTQYF. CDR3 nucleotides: TGTGCCAGCTCACCCCCCTCGGCAGATACGCAGTATTTT.

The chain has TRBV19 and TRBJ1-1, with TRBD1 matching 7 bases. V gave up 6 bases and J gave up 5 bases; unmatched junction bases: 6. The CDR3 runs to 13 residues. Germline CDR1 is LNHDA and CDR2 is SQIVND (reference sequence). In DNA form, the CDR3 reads TGTGCCAGTAGGGCAGGGGGTCGGACTGAAGCTTTCTTT. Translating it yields CASRAGGRTEAFF.

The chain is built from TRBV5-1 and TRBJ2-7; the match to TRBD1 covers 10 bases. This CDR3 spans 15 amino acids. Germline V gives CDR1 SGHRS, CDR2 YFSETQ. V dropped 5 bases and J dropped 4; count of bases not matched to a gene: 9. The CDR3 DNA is TGCGCCAGCAGTTCCGGACAGGGGGTTCAGTACGAGCAGTACTTC. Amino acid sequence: CASSSGQGVQYEQYF.

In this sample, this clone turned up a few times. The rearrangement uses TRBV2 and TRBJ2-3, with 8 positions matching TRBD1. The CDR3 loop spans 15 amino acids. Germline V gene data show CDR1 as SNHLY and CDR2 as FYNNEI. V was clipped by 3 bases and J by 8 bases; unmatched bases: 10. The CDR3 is CASSDQGARGVTQYF. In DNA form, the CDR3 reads TGTGCCAGCAGTGATCAGGGGGCGAGGGGAGTTACGCAGTATTTT. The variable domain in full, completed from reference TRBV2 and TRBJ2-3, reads EPEVTQTPSHQVTQMGQEVILRCVPISNHLYFYWYRQILGQKVEFLVSFYNNEISEKSEIFDDQFSVERPDGSNFTLKIRSTKLEDSAMYFCASSDQGARGVTQYFGPGTRLTVL.

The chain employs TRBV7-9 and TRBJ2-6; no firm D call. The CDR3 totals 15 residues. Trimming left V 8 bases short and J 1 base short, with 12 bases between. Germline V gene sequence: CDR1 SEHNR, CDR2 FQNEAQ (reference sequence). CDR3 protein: CASGDPRSGANVLTF. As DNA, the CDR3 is TGTGCCAGCGGAGACCCCCGGTCTGGGGCCAACGTCCTGACTTTC.

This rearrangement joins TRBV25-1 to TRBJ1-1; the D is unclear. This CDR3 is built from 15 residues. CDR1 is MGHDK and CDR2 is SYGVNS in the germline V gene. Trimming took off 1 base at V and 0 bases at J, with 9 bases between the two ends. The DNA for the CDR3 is TGTGCCAGCAGTGAATGGGAGGCAATGAACACTGAAGCTTTCTTT. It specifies CASSEWEAMNTEAFF.

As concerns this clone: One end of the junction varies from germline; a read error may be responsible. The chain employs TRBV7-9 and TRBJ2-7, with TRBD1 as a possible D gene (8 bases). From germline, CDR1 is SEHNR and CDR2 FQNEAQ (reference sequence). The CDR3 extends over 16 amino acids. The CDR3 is CSSSRGDRRASYEQYF. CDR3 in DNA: TGTTCCAGCAGCCGGGGGGACAGGAGGGCCTCCTACGAGCAGTACTTC.

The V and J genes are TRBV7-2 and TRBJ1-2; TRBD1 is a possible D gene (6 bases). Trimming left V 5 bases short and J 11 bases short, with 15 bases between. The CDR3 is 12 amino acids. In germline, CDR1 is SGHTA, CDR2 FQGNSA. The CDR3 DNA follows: TGTGCCAGCAGCCCAGCGGGGGCCGGGTACACCTTC. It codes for CASSPAGAGYTF.

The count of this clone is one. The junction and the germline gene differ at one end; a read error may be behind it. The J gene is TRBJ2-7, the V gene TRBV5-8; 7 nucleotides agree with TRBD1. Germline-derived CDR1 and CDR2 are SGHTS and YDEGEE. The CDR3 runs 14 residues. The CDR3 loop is CASSSLTGPYGQYF. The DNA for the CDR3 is TGTGCCAGCAGCAGTTTGACAGGGCCCTACGGGCAGTACTTC.

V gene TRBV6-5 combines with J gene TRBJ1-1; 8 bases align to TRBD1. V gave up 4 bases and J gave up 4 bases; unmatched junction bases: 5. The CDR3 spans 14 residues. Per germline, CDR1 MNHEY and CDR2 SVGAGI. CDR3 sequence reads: CASSLTGVVTEAFF. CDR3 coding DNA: TGTGCCAGCAGTTTGACAGGGGTGGTCACTGAAGCTTTCTTT.

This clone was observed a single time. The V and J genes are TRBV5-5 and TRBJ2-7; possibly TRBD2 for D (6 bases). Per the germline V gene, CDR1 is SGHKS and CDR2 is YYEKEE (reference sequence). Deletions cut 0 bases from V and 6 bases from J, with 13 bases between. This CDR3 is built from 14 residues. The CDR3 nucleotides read TGTGCCAGCAGCTTGGCCGGGGGTTTGCGCGAGCAGTACTTC. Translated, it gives CASSLAGGLREQYF.

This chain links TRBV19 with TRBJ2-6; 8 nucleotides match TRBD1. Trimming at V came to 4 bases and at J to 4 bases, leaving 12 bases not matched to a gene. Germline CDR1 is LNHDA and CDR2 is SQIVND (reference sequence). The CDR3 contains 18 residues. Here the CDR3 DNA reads TGTGCCAGTAGTAACTCTGGCAGGGGGCGGAGAGGGGCCAACGTCCTGACTTTC. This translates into CASSNSGRGRRGANVLTF.

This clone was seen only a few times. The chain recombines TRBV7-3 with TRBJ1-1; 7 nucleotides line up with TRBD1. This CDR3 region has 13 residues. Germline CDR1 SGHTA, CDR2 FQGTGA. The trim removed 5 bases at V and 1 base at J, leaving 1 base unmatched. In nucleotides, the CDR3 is TGTGCCAGCAGCGGGGACAGGAACACTGAAGCTTTCTTT. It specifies CASSGDRNTEAFF.

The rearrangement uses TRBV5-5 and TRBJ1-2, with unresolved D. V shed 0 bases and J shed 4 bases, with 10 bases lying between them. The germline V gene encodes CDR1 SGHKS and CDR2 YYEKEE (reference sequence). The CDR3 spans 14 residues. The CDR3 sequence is CASSLAPGTYGYTF. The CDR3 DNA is TGTGCCAGCAGCTTGGCGCCGGGAACCTATGGCTACACCTTC.

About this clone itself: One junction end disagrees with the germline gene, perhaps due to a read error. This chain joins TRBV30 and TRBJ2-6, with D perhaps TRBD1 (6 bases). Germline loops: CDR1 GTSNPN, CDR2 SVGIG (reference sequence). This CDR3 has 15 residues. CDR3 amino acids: CAWSLGQSGANGLTF. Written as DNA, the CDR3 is TGTGCCTGGAGCCTAGGACAGTCTGGGGCCAACGGCCTGACTTTC.

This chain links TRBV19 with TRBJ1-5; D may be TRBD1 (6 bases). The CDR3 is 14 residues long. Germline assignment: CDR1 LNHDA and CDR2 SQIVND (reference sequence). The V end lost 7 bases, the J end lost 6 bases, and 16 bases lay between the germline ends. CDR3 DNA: TGTGCCAGTAAAGGGGGGGGCGAGAGTCAGCCCCAGCATTTT. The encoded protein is CASKGGGESQPQHF.

This CDR3 is CASSLRGLGNNQPQHF. The CDR3 bases are TGTGCCAGCAGCTTGAGGGGCTTGGGGAACAATCAGCCCCAGCATTTT. J is TRBJ1-5 and V is TRBV5-6, with D maybe TRBD1 (5 bases). The V end was cut by 1 base, the J end by 3 bases, with 14 bases between. This CDR3 is 16 amino acids long. Looked up from germline, CDR1 is SGHDT and CDR2 is YYEEEE.